The clone carrying this T cell receptor (beta chain) was picked up one time. The antigen remains unidentified. The data were produced by immunoSEQ multiplex PCR, yet TCRdb's version contains in-frame clones alone and is incomplete. Altogether under 95,000 clones are present, 82% being singletons, with the ten largest covering approximately 16%. CDR1 and CDR2 (germline): SGHRS, YFSETQ. The CDR3 extends over 14 amino acids. Trimming took 0 bases from V and 6 from J, leaving 7 bases between them. These data originate in a study of Ad26.COV2.S vaccination and SARS-CoV-2 variants. Points from the study as a whole: Vaccinees displayed broader spike-specific TCR repertoires than placebo recipients. Non-spike TCR breadth showed similarity between vaccine and placebo recipients. Assessments of TCR breadth and depth may have underestimated the total T cell responses. Substantial breadth was reported for post-vaccination spike-specific CD8+ and CD4+ T cells.

The receptor comes from a human donor who had recovered from COVID-19. The chain couples TRBV5-1 to TRBJ1-6; D perhaps matches TRBD1 (5 bases). The starting material was peripheral blood, obtained after recovery from COVID-19. CDR3 sequence reads: CASSLGQLNSPLHF. The CDR3 DNA follows: TGCGCCAGCAGCTTGGGACAGCTTAATTCACCCCTCCACTTT.